What follows is one TCR beta chain and its context. In the original workflow: By means of reference gene primer amplification, nucleated cell counts were estimated. Only in-frame clones appear in the TCRdb table, and some are missing; sequencing was by immunoSEQ multiplex PCR. V, J and clone size are those of that table, while D and trimming were read from the DNA. The sample carries fewer than 200,000 clones, roughly 87% recorded once. This sample is part of a study of blood T cell repertoires in COVID-19. In the study overall: The United States, Italy and Spain supplied acute and convalescent COVID-19 samples. PBMCs, B-cell-depleted T cells, or T cells were the source of the cDNA or gDNA that made up the material.

J was trimmed by 6 bases and V by 4 bases; bases with no gene match: 11. The CDR3 is 17 residues long. Germline CDR1 SGHRS, CDR2 YFSETQ. The sequence was collected from a human donor with acute COVID-19. The donor label of this sample is uncertain. The chain employs TRBV5-1 and TRBJ2-2; 11 bases match TRBD1. What was sequenced was PBMCs or T cells enriched from blood (not recorded which). Written as DNA, the CDR3 is TGCGCCAGCAGCGATCTCCGGGGACAGGGGGAGCCCGGGGAGCTGTTTTTT. This codes for CASSDLRGQGEPGELFF.